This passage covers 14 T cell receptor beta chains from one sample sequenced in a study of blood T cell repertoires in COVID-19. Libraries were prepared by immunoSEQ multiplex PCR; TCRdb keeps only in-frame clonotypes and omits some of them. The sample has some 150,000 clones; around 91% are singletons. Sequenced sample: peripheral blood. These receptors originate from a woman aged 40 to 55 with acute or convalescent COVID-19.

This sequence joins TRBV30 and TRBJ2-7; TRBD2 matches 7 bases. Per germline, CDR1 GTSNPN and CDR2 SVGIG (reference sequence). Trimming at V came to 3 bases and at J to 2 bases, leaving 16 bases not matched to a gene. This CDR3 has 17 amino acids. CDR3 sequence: CAWSNGIGGRGTYEQYF. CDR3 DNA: TGTGCCTGGAGCAACGGGATTGGCGGGAGAGGCACCTACGAGCAGTACTTC. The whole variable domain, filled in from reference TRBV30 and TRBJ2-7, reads SQTIHQWPATLVQPVGSPLSLECTVEGTSNPNLYWYRQAAGRGLQLLFYSVGIGQISSEVPQNLSASRPQDRQFILSSKKLLLSDSGFYLCAWSNGIGGRGTYEQYFGPGTRLTVT.

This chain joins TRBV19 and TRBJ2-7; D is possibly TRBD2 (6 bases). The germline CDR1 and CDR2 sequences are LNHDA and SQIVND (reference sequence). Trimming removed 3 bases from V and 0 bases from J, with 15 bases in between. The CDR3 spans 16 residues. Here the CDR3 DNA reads TGTGCCAGTAGTATCGGGCGCGGGATCCTCTCCTACGAGCAGTACTTC. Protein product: CASSIGRGILSYEQYF.

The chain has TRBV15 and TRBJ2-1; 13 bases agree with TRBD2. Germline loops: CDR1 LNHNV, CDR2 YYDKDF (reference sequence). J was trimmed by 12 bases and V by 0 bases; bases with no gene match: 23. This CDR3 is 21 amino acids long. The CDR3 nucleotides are TGTGCCACCAGCAGAGAAGTGGGGACAGGGGCCGGGACTAGCGGGACCCGGGCGCAGTTCTTC. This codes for CATSREVGTGAGTSGTRAQFF.

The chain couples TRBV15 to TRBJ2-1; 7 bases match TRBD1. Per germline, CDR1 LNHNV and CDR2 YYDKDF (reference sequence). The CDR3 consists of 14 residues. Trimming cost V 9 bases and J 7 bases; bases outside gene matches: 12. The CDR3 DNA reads TGTGCCACGGCTCCGAGGGGGCGCGGGAATGAGCAGTTCTTC. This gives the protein CATAPRGRGNEQFF. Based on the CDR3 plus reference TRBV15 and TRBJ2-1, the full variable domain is DAMVIQNPRYQVTQFGKPVTLSCSQTLNHNVMYWYQQKSSQAPKLLFHYYDKDFNNEADTPDNFQSRRPNTSFCFLDIRSPGLGDTAMYLCATAPRGRGNEQFFGPGTRLTVL.

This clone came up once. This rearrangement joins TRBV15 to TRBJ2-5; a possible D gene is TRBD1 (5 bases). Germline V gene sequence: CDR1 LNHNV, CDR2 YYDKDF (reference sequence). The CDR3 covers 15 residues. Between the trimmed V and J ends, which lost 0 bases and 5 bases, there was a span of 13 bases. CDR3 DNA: TGTGCCACCAGCAGAGATCCAGGGTTGCGGGAGACCCAGTACTTC. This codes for CATSRDPGLRETQYF.

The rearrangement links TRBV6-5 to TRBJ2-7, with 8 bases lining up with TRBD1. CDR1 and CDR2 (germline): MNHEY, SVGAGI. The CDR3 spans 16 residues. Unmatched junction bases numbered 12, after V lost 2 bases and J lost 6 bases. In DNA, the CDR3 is TGTGCCAGCAGTTACGACAGGGGTATGGGGCGTTTCGAGCAGTACTTC. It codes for CASSYDRGMGRFEQYF.

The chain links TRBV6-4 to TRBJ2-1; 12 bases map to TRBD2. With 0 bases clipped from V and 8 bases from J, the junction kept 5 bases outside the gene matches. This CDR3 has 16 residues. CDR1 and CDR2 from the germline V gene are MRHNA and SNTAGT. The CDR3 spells CASSDSLAGGPDEQFF. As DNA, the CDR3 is TGTGCCAGCAGTGACTCCCTAGCGGGAGGGCCGGATGAGCAGTTCTTC.

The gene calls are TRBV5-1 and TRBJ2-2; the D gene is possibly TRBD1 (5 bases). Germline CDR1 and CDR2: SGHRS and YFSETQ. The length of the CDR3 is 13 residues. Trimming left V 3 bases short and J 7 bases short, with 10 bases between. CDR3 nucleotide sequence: TGCGCCAGCAGCTACCAGGGTGACGGGGAGCTGTTTTTT. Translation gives CASSYQGDGELFF.

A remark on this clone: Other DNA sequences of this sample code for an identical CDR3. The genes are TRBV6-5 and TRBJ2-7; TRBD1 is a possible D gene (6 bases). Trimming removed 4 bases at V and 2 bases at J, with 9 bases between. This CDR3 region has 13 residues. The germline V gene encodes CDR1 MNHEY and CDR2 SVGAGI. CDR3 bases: TGTGCCAGCAGTTTGGACAGAACCTACGAGCAGTACTTC. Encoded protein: CASSLDRTYEQYF.

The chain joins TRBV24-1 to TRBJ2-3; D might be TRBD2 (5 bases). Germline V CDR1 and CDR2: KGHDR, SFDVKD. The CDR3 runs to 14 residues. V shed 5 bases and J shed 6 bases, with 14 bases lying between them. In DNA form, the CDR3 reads TGTGCCACCAGTGCTAGCCTAGCACTTGATACGCAGTATTTT. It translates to CATSASLALDTQYF.

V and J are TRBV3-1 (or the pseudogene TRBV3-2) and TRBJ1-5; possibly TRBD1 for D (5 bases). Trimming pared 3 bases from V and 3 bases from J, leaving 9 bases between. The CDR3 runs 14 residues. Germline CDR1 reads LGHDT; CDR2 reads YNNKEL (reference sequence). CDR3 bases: TGTGCCAGCAGCCATATAGGGGACAATCAGCCCCAGCATTTT. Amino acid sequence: CASSHIGDNQPQHF.

The CDR3 DNA reads as TGTGCCAGCTCACCAGGACAGGGGGCAAAGAATAATTCACCCCTCCACTTT. Encoded protein: CASSPGQGAKNNSPLHF. The chain recombines TRBV18 with TRBJ1-6; TRBD1 matches 11 bases. Trimming cost V 2 bases and J 5 bases; bases outside gene matches: 5. Germline CDR1 is KGHSH and CDR2 is LQKENI. This CDR3 has 17 residues.

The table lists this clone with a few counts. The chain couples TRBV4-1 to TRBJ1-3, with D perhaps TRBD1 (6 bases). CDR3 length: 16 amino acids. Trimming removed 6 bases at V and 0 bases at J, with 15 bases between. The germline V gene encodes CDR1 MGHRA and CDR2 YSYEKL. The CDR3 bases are TGCGCCAGCAGAGAGGGGGAACTTTCCTCTGGAAACACCATATATTTT. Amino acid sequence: CASREGELSSGNTIYF.

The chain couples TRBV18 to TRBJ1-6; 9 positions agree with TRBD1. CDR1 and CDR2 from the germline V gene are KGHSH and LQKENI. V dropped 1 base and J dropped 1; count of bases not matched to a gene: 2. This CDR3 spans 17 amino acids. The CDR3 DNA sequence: TGTGCCAGCTCACCACGGGACAGGGCTTCCTATAATTCACCCCTCCACTTT. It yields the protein CASSPRDRASYNSPLHF.